The source of this T cell receptor beta chain is a study of T cells after yellow fever vaccination. Study background: Preparing low-cell-number fractions relied on SMART-Seq v4 Ultra Low Input. Study-level results: Any FACS-sorted repertoire could hold abundant clonotypes that contaminate it from the bulk population. The booster saw the reappearance of most primary-vaccination clones (around 96% CD4, 80% to 90% CD8).

Per germline, CDR1 SGHTA and CDR2 FQGTGA. Trimming pared 4 bases from V and 5 bases from J, leaving 9 bases between. This CDR3 comprises 13 residues. With respect to this clonotype: What it binds is not known.

Making TCR cDNA involved 5'RACE template switching, which added UMIs and a universal primer site. Each CDR3 protein gets one entry after TCRdb re-called the 5' RACE reads with MiXCR. The sample shows 500,000 to 650,000 distinct CDR3 sequences, 12% of them seen only once. The source of this sequence is a man aged 30 to 45 who received the YFV17D yellow fever vaccine. The chain uses TRBV7-3 and TRBJ2-1; D is perhaps TRBD2 (5 bases). Sequencing was performed on PBMCs, taken on the day of the yellow fever booster vaccination. Here the CDR3 DNA reads TGTGCCAGCAGCTCCGGGATCGACAATGAGCAGTTCTTC. This gives the protein CASSSGIDNEQFF.